This entry concerns a single TCR beta chain. Use of 60 Vbeta and 13 Jbeta primers characterized the PCR. Measured with immunoSEQ multiplex PCR; TCRdb has only the in-frame clones, and not every one. This table holds 130,000 to 150,000 clones, around two thirds found once. This CDR3 has 14 residues. The V end was cut by 6 bases, the J end by 7 bases, with 13 bases between. Germline CDR1 and CDR2: LNHDA and SQIVND (reference sequence). This record comes from a study of cytomegalovirus exposure and HLA in healthy donors. The specimen was PBMCs. The chain links TRBV19 to TRBJ1-6; D may be TRBD1 (5 bases). This TCR came from a young woman in good health and CMV-seronegative. DNA of the CDR3: TGTGCCAGTAGCGACAGACAGCGAAATTCACCCCTCCACTTT. It yields the protein CASSDRQRNSPLHF.